This TCR beta chain was recorded in a study of OX40 agonist ivuxolimab in advanced cancers. CDR1 and CDR2 (germline): SGHVS, FQNEAQ. CDR3 length equals 13 residues. The V gene end was trimmed by 5 bases and the J gene end by 11 bases; junction bases not matched to a gene: 8. Sequencing used immunoSEQ multiplex PCR; TCRdb keeps in-frame clones, though not all of them. The sample includes about 45,000 clones, more than 75% of them seen just once. The TCR sequence derives from an adult with an advanced solid tumor such as melanoma, head and neck, liver or kidney cancer. This sequence joins TRBV7-8 and TRBJ1-1; 10 positions match TRBD1. The sample consisted of CD4+ or CD8+ T cells sorted from blood, taken in a trial of the OX40 agonist ivuxolimab. This chain's CDR3 is CASSTSTGGGAFF. The CDR3 bases are TGTGCCAGCAGCACCTCGACAGGGGGCGGTGCTTTCTTT.